This T cell receptor (beta chain) is from a study of hypomethylating agent response in myelodysplastic syndrome. This table comes from immunoSEQ multiplex PCR, and its TCRdb copy is limited to in-frame clones, with some not included. The table lists 3,700 or so clones, about four fifths of them singletons. Note on this clone: As yet, its antigen is unknown.

The length of the CDR3 is 13 residues. General observations from the study: More novel clonotypes appeared in responders; more contracted clonotypes appeared in non-responders after treatment.

The rearrangement links TRBV1 to TRBJ1-5; the D call in the table, TRBD1, was not verified against the DNA. TRBV1 is a documented pseudogene. This clonotype originated in a human donor with myelodysplastic syndrome. The sample here was bone marrow, taken before or after starting hypomethylating agent treatment for myelodysplastic syndrome (not recorded which). The CDR3: CTSSRIQGQPQHF. The CDR3 nucleotides read TGCACCAGCAGCCGAATCCAGGGGCAGCCCCAGCATTTT.